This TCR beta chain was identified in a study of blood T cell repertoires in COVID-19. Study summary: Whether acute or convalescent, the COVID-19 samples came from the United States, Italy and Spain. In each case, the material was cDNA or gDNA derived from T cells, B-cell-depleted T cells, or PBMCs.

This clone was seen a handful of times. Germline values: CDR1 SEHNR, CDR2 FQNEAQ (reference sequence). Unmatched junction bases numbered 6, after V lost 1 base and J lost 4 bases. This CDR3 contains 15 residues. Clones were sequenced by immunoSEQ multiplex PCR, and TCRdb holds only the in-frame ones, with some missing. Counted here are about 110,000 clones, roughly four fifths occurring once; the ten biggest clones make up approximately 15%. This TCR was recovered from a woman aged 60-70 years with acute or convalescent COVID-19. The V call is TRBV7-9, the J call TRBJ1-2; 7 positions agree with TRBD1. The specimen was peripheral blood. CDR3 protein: CASSLERWDSYGYTF. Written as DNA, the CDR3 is TGTGCCAGCAGCTTAGAAAGGTGGGACAGCTATGGCTACACCTTC.